This T cell receptor (beta chain) was sequenced during a study of a mutant IDH1 vaccine in newly diagnosed glioma (dated by TCRdb to the early 2020s). Some background on the complete study: Of the approximately 35 treated patients, approximately 60% were male and approximately 40% were female, and the mean age was roughly 38 years. Before enrollment, patients had received standard therapy of radiotherapy alone, temozolomide alone, or radiochemotherapy with temozolomide; most received the combination. Peripheral blood was collected at six visits: V03 (baseline), V05, V07, V10, V12 and V13. Longitudinal TCRB deep sequencing was performed for fewer than 30 treated patients wherever samples were available for exploratory analyses. Results the study describes overall, beyond this receptor: Immune responses induced by the vaccine were seen in roughly 92% of patients across multiple MHC alleles. Selection of PBMC samples for TCRB deep sequencing was based on availability. The authors stated that sample limitations prevented analyses of patient blood samples from being reproduced. No apparent relationship was observed between pseudoprogression and alterations in the top peripheral T cell clonotypes detected by TCRB sequencing.

There are 14 amino acids in the CDR3, from cysteine to phenylalanine inclusive. The only DNA kept is the CDR3, 42 bases in frame from the first base. Based on the germline V gene, the CDR1 and CDR2 sequences are SGHVS and FQNEAQ. Trimming removed 4 bases from V and 1 base from J, leaving 10 bases between the germline ends. Worth noting for this clone: This receptor's antigen is unknown. Base qualities are missing; no much larger clone stands one base away.

This specimen's time point label, per the study, means: baseline, week 1 (first vaccination visit). The treatment or condition label on this specimen signifies: pre-vaccination baseline after standard-of-care therapy. Donors had newly diagnosed WHO grade 3 or 4 IDH1-mutant astrocytomas with loss of nuclear ATRX. The samples were drawn from NOA16, a multicentre, single-arm, open-label phase I trial in Germany that tested a mutant IDH1 peptide vaccine in humans for the first time. Visit V03 blood draws served as the baseline sample for immunogenicity testing. Genomic DNA for TCRB sequencing was extracted from EDTA blood using the DNeasy Blood and Tissue Kit. The library relied on the immunoSEQ multiplex PCR assay. Rearranged TCR beta chain sequences were amplified using the hsTCRB Kit according to the manufacturer's protocol. Sequencing of TCRB libraries was carried out on an Illumina MiSeq. The source study handled its data this way. The kit vendor's proprietary platform handled demultiplexing, trimming and gene mapping. Not all clones reach the TCRdb copy of this immuneACCESS table, which keeps in-frame sequences only. Checked studies attribute under half of the gap to unresolved V genes and leave the rest unexplained. Clonal size and the V and J genes are those of that table, whereas D and trimming came from the DNA. This sample has 23,000 or so clones in its table, and roughly 93% of those were observed once. About 1.2% of the sample comes from the top ten.

This clonotype originated in a man aged 40-49 years with glioma. This chain is built from TRBV7-8 and TRBJ1-1, with no confidently assigned D gene. This material consisted of PBMCs, taken from a glioma patient treated with radiotherapy, temozolomide or both. The DNA sequence is given as TGTGCCAGCAGCTCAGAGGCCAGGAACACTGAAGCTTTCTTT. Translated, this is CASSSEARNTEAFF.